Sequencing of this TCR beta chain was carried out in a study of Ad26.COV2.S vaccination and SARS-CoV-2 variants. The wider study: A participant enrolled in the COV1001 Ad26.COV2.S trial arm provided the sample. Intramuscularly, Ad26.COV2.S was given either once or twice, 56 days apart.

Whole-study results and caveats: People given the vaccine had a wider spike-specific TCR breadth than placebo recipients did. Similar non-spike TCR breadth was observed in recipients of vaccine and of placebo.

The treatment denotes: some 20 received Ad26.COV2.S at low or high dose, single or two shots; 5 received placebo; per-sample allocation not given. Each sample was drawn 63 days after the first injection (of vaccine or placebo). The CDR3 spans 13 residues. V shed 5 bases and J shed 2 bases, with 8 bases lying between them. Per germline, CDR1 SGHTA and CDR2 FQGTGA. Libraries were prepared by immunoSEQ multiplex PCR; TCRdb keeps only in-frame clonotypes and omits some of them. The table lists around 270,000 clones, around 85% of them singletons. Remarks on this clone: Its antigen remains unknown.

This rearrangement joins TRBV7-3 to TRBJ2-3; no clear D. The sample in question was peripheral blood, obtained in a trial of Ad26.COV2.S vaccine versus placebo. This clonotype was sampled from a person between 18 and 60 years old who received the Ad26.COV2.S COVID-19 vaccine or a placebo. CDR3 coding DNA: TGTGCCAGCAGCCGTACTAACACAGATACGCAGTATTTT. Protein: CASSRTNTDTQYF.